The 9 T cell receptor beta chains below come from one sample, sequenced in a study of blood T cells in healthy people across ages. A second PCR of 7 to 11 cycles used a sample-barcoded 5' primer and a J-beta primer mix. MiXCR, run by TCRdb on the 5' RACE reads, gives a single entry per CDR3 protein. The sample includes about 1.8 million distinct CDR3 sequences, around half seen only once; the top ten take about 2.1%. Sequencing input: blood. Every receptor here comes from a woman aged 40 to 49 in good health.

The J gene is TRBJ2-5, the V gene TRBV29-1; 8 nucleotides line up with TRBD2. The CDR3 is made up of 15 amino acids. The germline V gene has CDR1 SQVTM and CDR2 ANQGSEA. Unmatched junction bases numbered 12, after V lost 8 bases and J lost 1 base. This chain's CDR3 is CSPRFYGGAQETQYF. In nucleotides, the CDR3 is TGCAGCCCCCGTTTTTACGGGGGGGCCCAAGAGACCCAGTACTTC.

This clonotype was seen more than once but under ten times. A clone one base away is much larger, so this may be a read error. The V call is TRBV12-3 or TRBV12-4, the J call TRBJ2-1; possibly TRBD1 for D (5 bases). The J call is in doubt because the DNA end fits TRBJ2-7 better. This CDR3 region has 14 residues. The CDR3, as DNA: TGTGCCAGCAGTTTACAGGGTTCCTACAATGAGCAGTACTTC. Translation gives CASSLQGSYNEQYF.

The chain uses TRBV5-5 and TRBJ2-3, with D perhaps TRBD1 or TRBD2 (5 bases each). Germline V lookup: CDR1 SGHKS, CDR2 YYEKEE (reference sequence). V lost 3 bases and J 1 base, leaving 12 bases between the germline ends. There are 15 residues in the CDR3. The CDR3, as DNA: TGTGCCAGCAGCTGGGACGGGAAGGGCACAGATACGCAGTATTTT. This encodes CASSWDGKGTDTQYF.

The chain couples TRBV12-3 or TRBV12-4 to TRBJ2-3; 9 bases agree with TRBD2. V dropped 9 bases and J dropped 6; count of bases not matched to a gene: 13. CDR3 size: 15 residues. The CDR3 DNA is TGTGCCAGTTCGGCGGCTAGCGGGGATCGGGATACGCAGTATTTT. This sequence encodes CASSAASGDRDTQYF.

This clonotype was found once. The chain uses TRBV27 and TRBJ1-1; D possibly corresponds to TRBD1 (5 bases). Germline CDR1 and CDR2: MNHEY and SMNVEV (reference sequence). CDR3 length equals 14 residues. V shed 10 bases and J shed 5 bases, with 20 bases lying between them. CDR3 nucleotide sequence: TGTGCCACCAAGGAGAGTAGAGGGACGACTGAAGCTTTCTTT. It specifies CATKESRGTTEAFF.

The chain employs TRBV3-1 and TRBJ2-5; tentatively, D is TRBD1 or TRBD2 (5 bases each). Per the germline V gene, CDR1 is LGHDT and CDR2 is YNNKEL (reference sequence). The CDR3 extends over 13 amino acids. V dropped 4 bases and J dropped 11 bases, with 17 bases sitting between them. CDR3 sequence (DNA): TGTGCCAGCAGCCTTCGGGACGCAAATGAGCAGTACTTC. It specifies CASSLRDANEQYF.

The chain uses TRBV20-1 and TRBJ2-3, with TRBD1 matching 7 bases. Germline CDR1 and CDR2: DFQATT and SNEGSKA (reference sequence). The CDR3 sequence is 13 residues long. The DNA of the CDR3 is TGCAGGGCGGGCCAGATAGGGGGCAATACGCAGTATTTT. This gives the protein CRAGQIGGNTQYF.

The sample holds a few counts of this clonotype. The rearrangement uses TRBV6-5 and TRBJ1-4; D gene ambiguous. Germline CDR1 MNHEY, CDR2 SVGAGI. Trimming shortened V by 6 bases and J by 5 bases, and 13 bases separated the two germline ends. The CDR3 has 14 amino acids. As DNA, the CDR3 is TGTGCCAGCAGAGCGGGCGGAAAAAATGAAAAACTGTTTTTT. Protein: CASRAGGKNEKLFF.

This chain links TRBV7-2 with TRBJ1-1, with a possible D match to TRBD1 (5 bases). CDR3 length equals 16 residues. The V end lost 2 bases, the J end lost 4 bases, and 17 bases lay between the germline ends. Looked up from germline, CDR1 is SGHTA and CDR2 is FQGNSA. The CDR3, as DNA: TGTGCCAGCAGCTTATGGGGGGGGGGAAGTAGCACTGAAGCTTTCTTT. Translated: CASSLWGGGSSTEAFF. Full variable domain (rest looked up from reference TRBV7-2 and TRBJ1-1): GAGVSQSPSNKVTEKGKDVELRCDPISGHTALYWYRQSLGQGLEFLIYFQGNSAPDKSGLPSDRFSAERTGGSVSTLTIQRTQQEDSAVYLCASSLWGGGSSTEAFFGQGTRLTVV.